These 15 T cell receptor beta chains were all obtained from the same sample, sequenced in a study of CD8+ T cells in alopecia areata. The authors extracted RNA and reverse transcribed it into cDNA as the sequencing template. Profiling relied on immunoSEQ multiplex PCR, and the TCRdb table lists in-frame clones only, not all of them. This sample yields under 250,000 clones, of which around 50% are seen a single time; over 4% belongs to the top ten. Specimen: CD8+ T cells sorted from blood. The receptors come from a human donor in good health.

Worth noting for this clone: A far larger clone is just one base off, so this is likely a read error. At the DNA level, this CDR3 is encoded by other sequences in the same sample as well. This chain uses TRBV9 with TRBJ2-2; D gene unclear. V lost 2 bases and J lost 6, with 2 bases in between. The germline CDR1 and CDR2 sequences are SGDLS and YYNGEE. CDR3 length equals 11 residues. The CDR3 DNA reads as TGTGCCAGCAGCGTTTCCGGGGAGCTGTTTTTT. It encodes CASSVSGELFF.

This clone was observed a handful of times. The J gene is TRBJ1-1, the V gene TRBV7-9; the match to TRBD1 covers 8 bases. After removal of 5 bases from V and 4 bases from J, the junction contained 15 bases not matched to a gene. This CDR3 is built from 17 residues. Per germline, CDR1 SEHNR and CDR2 FQNEAQ (reference sequence). CDR3 sequence reads: CASSQGQGAPWGTEAFF. The DNA for the CDR3 is TGTGCCAGCAGCCAGGGGCAGGGGGCCCCGTGGGGCACTGAAGCTTTCTTT.

The V gene is TRBV2, the J gene TRBJ2-6; D not resolved. Germline CDR1 is SNHLY and CDR2 is FYNNEI. The CDR3 contains 17 residues. V dropped 1 base and J dropped 2 bases, with 12 bases sitting between them. The CDR3 DNA is TGTGCCAGCAGTGAAGACGGATCTATGGCTGGGGCCAACGTCCTGACTTTC. Translated, it gives CASSEDGSMAGANVLTF.

The genes are TRBV29-1 and TRBJ1-1, with D perhaps TRBD1 (5 bases). Germline loops: CDR1 SQVTM, CDR2 ANQGSEA. Trimming removed 2 bases at V and 3 bases at J, with 10 bases between. There are 13 residues in the CDR3. CDR3 residues: CSVENLGDTEAFF. The CDR3, as DNA: TGCAGCGTTGAAAATTTAGGGGACACTGAAGCTTTCTTT.

This clone appeared a few times. The V gene is TRBV14, the J gene TRBJ2-7; D possibly corresponds to TRBD2 (6 bases). CDR1 is SGHDN, CDR2 FVKESK, per germline. Trimming stripped 3 bases from V and 0 bases from J, with 12 bases between. This CDR3 comprises 15 residues. The CDR3 spells CASSHPREDSYEQYF. For the CDR3, the DNA is TGTGCCAGCAGCCACCCGAGGGAGGACTCCTACGAGCAGTACTTC.

The chain recombines TRBV2 with TRBJ2-3, with D hard to call. Looked up from germline, CDR1 is SNHLY and CDR2 is FYNNEI. Trimming took 8 bases from V and 4 from J, leaving 10 bases between them. This CDR3 has 12 residues. CDR3 loop: CASWVRADTQYF. CDR3 sequence (DNA): TGTGCCAGCTGGGTTAGGGCAGATACGCAGTATTTT.

CDR3 protein: CASSLRPYEQYF. The CDR3 nucleotides read TGTGCCAGCAGCTTGCGCCCCTACGAGCAGTACTTC. The rearrangement uses TRBV13 and TRBJ2-7; D is unresolved. CDR3 length: 12 residues. The V gene's germline CDR1 is PRHDT and CDR2 FYEKMQ (reference sequence). The V gene lost 3 bases and the J gene lost 2 bases, with 5 bases spanning the gap. Combining the CDR3 with reference TRBV13 and TRBJ2-7 gives the whole variable domain AAGVIQSPRHLIKEKRETATLKCYPIPRHDTVYWYQQGPGQDPQFLISFYEKMQSDKGSIPDRFSAQQFSDYHSELNMSSLELGDSALYFCASSLRPYEQYFGPGTRLTVT.

The rearrangement uses TRBV29-1 and TRBJ2-1; D tentatively reads TRBD1 or TRBD2 (6 bases each). The CDR3 consists of 12 residues. Germline CDR1 is SQVTM and CDR2 is ANQGSEA. V lost 6 bases, J lost 6 bases, and 12 bases lay in between. This chain's CDR3 is CSVEGGPNEQFF. DNA for the CDR3: TGCAGCGTCGAGGGGGGCCCCAATGAGCAGTTCTTC.

The sample holds one count of this clone. The chain is built from TRBV13 and TRBJ1-6; TRBD1 matches at 7 bases. Looked up from germline, CDR1 is PRHDT and CDR2 is FYEKMQ (reference sequence). This CDR3 comprises 16 residues. The J segment lost 10 bases and the V segment lost 1 base, leaving 10 bases of the junction unmatched. The CDR3 loop reads CASSLALTGNRSPLHF. Here the CDR3 DNA reads TGTGCCAGCAGCTTAGCCCTGACAGGGAATAGATCACCCCTCCACTTT.

The chain links TRBV29-1 to TRBJ2-1, with 7 bases aligning to TRBD2. The CDR3 is 14 residues long. Germline-derived CDR1 and CDR2 are SQVTM and ANQGSEA. The V and J ends lost 6 bases and 9 bases, in that order; junction bases with no gene match: 14. The CDR3 region is CSVLSGVTQGEQFF. The CDR3 nucleotides are TGCAGCGTCTTAAGCGGGGTGACTCAGGGTGAGCAGTTCTTC.

CDR3 region: CASSPEAGRSTEAFF. CDR3 coding DNA: TGCGCCAGCAGCCCCGAAGCGGGCAGGAGCACTGAAGCTTTCTTT. V usage is TRBV4-1 and J usage is TRBJ1-1; D gene uncertain. Trimming took 4 bases from V and 4 from J, leaving 16 bases between them. CDR1 is MGHRA, CDR2 YSYEKL, per germline. The CDR3 contains 15 residues.

The chain recombines TRBV7-9 with TRBJ2-2; D is unresolved. Per germline, CDR1 SEHNR and CDR2 FQNEAQ (reference sequence). V lost 6 bases, J lost 3 bases, and 11 bases lay in between. The CDR3 loop spans 14 amino acids. The CDR3 sequence is CASRTRPDTGELFF. The DNA for the CDR3 is TGTGCCAGCAGGACCAGACCTGACACCGGGGAGCTGTTTTTT. The whole variable domain, filled in from reference TRBV7-9 and TRBJ2-2, reads DTGVSQNPRHKITKRGQNVTFRCDPISEHNRLYWYRQTLGQGPEFLTYFQNEAQLEKSRLLSDRFSAERPKGSFSTLEIQRTEQGDSAMYLCASRTRPDTGELFFGEGSRLTVL.

The chain is built from TRBV29-1 and TRBJ2-5; D is possibly TRBD1 (5 bases). V lost 6 bases and J 5 bases, leaving 22 bases between the germline ends. The CDR3 totals 15 residues. Germline CDR1 reads SQVTM; CDR2 reads ANQGSEA. The CDR3 region is CSVNHVQGGFETQYF. The CDR3 bases are TGCAGCGTGAACCATGTGCAGGGTGGATTCGAGACCCAGTACTTC.

The CDR3 bases are TGTGCCAGCAGCGAATCCACACACTCCTATAATTCACCCCTCCACTTT. Amino acid sequence: CASSESTHSYNSPLHF. The chain combines TRBV9 with TRBJ1-6; D is unresolved. The V end lost 3 bases, the J end lost 0 bases, and 10 bases lay between the germline ends. The CDR3 is made up of 16 amino acids. Germline V gives CDR1 SGDLS, CDR2 YYNGEE.

As DNA, the CDR3 is TGCAGCGTTGCGCCCCAGGTTCGGTCTTATCTACAAGGGGGTCGGCCGGAAACTGAAGCTTTCTTT. This codes for CSVAPQVRSYLQGGRPETEAFF. The gene calls are TRBV29-1 and TRBJ1-1; TRBD1 might be the D (6 bases). With 4 bases removed from V and 5 bases from J, the gap between germline ends came to 41 bases. Germline V gene sequence: CDR1 SQVTM, CDR2 ANQGSEA. CDR3 length equals 22 residues.